This section outlines one T cell receptor beta chain sequence together with its context. The V and J ends lost 0 bases and 4 bases respectively, with 22 bases between them. Germline V gives CDR1 SGDLS, CDR2 YYNGEE. This CDR3 is 19 amino acids long. Repertoires were generated with immunoSEQ multiplex PCR, while TCRdb's copy carries only in-frame clones and drops some. The table includes approximately 100,000 clones, 80% to 95% detected once. These data belong to a study of control samples from healthy donors and cancer patients. Input material: blood. The receptor comes from a human donor in good health. The donor label of this sample is uncertain. The V and J genes are TRBV9 and TRBJ2-2, with a tentative D call TRBD1 (6 bases). CDR3 residues: CASSVEGYRTVPRTGELFF. CDR3 nucleotides: TGTGCCAGCAGCGTAGAGGGATATCGGACAGTCCCACGCACCGGGGAGCTGTTTTTT.